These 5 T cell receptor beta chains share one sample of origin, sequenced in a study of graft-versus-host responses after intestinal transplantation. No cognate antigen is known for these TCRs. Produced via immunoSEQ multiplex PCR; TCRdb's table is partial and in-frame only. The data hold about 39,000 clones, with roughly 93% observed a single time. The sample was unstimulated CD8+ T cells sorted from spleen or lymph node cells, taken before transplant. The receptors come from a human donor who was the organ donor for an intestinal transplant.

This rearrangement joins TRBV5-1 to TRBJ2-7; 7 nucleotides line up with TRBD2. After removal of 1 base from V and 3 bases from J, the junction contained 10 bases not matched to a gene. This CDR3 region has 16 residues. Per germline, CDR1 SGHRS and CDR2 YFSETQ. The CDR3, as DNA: TGCGCCAGCAGCTTGCCACACGGGACTACTATCTACGAGCAGTACTTC. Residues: CASSLPHGTTIYEQYF. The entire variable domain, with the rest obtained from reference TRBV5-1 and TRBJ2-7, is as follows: KAGVTQTPRYLIKTRGQQVTLSCSPISGHRSVSWYQQTPGQGLQFLFEYFSETQRNKGNFPGRFSGRQFSNSRSEMNVSTLELGDSALYLCASSLPHGTTIYEQYFGPGTRLTVT.

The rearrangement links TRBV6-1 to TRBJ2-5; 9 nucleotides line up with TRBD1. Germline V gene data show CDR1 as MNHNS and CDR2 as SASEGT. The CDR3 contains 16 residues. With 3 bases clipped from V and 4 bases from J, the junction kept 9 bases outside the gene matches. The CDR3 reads CASSDTGGTSPETQYF. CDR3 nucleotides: TGTGCCAGCAGTGACACAGGGGGCACTTCCCCAGAGACCCAGTACTTC.

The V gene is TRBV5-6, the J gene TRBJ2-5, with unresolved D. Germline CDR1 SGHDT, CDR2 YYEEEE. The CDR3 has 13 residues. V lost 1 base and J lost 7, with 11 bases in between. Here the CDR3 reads CASSLSAMRTQYF. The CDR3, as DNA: TGTGCCAGCAGCTTGTCGGCAATGCGGACCCAGTACTTC.

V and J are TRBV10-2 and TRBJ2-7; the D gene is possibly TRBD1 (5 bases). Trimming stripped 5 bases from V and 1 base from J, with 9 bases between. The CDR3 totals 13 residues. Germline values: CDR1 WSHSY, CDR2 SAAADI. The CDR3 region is CASSQGASYEQYF. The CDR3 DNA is TGCGCCAGCAGTCAAGGGGCTTCCTACGAGCAGTACTTC.

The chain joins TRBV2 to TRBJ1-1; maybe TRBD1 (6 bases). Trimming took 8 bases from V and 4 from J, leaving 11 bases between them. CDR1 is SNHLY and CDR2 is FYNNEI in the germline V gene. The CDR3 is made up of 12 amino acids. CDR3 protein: CASGQIITEAFF. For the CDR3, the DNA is TGTGCCAGCGGACAGATCATCACTGAAGCTTTCTTT.